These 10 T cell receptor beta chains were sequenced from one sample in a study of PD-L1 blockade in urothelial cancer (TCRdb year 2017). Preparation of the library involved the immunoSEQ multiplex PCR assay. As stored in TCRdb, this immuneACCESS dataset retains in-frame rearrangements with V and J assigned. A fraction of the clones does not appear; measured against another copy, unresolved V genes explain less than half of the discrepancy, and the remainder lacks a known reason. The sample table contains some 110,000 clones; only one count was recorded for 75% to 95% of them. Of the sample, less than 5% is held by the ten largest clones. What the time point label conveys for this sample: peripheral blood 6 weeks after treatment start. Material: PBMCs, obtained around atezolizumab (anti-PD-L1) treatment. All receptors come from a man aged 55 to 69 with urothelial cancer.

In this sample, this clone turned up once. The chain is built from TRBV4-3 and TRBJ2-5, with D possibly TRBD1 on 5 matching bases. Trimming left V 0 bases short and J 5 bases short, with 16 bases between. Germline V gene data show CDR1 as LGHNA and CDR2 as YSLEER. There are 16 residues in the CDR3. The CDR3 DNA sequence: TGCGCCAGCAGCCAAGATACGATTAGGGGCCCGGAGACCCAGTACTTC. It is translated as CASSQDTIRGPETQYF.

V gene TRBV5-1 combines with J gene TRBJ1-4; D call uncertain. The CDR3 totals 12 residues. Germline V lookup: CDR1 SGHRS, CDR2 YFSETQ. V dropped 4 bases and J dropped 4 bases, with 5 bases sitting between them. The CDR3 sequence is CASSPDNEKLFF. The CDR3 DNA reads TGCGCCAGCAGCCCAGATAATGAAAAACTGTTTTTT.

CDR3 DNA: TGTGCCAGCAGCTTAGGAGGAGTCGGGGTTGGGAATTCACCCCTCCACTTT. Encoded protein: CASSLGGVGVGNSPLHF. This chain uses TRBV11-2 with TRBJ1-6; no reliable D call. The germline gives CDR1 SGHAT, CDR2 FQNNGV. V lost 1 base and J 7 bases, leaving 17 bases between the germline ends. CDR3 length: 17 amino acids.

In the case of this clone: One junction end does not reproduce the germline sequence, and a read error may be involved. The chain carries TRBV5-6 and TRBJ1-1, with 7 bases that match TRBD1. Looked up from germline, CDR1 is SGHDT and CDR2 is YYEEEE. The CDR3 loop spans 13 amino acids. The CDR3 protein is CATSLTGATEAFF. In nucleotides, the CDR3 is TGTGCCACCAGCCTAACAGGGGCCACTGAAGCTTTCTTT.

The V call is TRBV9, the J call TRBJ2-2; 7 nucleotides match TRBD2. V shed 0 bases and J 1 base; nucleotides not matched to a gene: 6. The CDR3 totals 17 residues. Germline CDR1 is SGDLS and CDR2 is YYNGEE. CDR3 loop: CASSVGAGTGNTGELFF. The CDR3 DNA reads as TGTGCCAGCAGCGTAGGAGCGGGAACAGGGAACACCGGGGAGCTGTTTTTT.

CDR3 nucleotides: TGTGCCTGGAGTGACACAGGGGTCAATTCACCCCTCCACTTT. Protein: CAWSDTGVNSPLHF. This rearrangement joins TRBV30 to TRBJ1-6, with 7 bases aligning to TRBD1. The CDR3 is 14 amino acids. Germline CDR1 is GTSNPN and CDR2 is SVGIG (reference sequence). The J segment lost 7 bases and the V segment lost 1 base, leaving 4 bases of the junction unmatched.

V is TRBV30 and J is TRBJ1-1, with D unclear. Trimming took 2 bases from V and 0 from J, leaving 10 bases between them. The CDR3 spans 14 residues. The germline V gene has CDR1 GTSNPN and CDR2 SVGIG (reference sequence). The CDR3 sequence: CAWSPPSVNTEAFF. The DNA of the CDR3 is TGTGCCTGGAGTCCCCCGTCGGTGAACACTGAAGCTTTCTTT.

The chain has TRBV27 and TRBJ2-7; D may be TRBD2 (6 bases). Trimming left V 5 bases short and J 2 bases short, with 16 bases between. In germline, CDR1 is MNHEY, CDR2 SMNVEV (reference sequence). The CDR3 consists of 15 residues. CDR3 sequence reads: CASSRAGEFPYEQYF. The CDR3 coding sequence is TGTGCCAGCAGTCGAGCGGGCGAGTTCCCCTACGAGCAGTACTTC.

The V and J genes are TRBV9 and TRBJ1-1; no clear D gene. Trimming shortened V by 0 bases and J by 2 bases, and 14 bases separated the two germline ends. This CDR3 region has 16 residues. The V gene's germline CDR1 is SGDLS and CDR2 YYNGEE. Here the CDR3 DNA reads TGTGCCAGCAGCGTAGCAGCTCCAGGCGCTAACACTGAAGCTTTCTTT. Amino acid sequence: CASSVAAPGANTEAFF.

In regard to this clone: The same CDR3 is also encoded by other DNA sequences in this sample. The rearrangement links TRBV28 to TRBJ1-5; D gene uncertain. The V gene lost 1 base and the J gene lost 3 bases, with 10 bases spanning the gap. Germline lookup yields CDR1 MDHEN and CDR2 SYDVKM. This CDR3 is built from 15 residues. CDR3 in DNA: TGTGCCAGCAGTTTATTGGGCGGGTCCAATCAGCCCCAGCATTTT. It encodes CASSLLGGSNQPQHF.